The sequence of this T cell receptor (beta chain) was determined in a study of OX40 agonist ivuxolimab in advanced cancers. Remarks on this clone: Its antigen remains unknown.

Measured with immunoSEQ multiplex PCR; TCRdb has only the in-frame clones, and not every one. The data contain tens of thousands of clones, roughly 90% of them singletons. V was clipped by 5 bases and J by 7 bases; unmatched bases: 12. In germline, CDR1 is SEHNR, CDR2 FQNEAQ (reference sequence). CDR3 length equals 15 residues. Study-wide results and limits: Among T cells, CD8+ cells averaged more expanded clones than CD4+ cells.

The V and J genes are TRBV7-9 and TRBJ2-7; 9 nucleotides align to TRBD1. The sample was CD4+ or CD8+ T cells sorted from blood, taken in a trial of the OX40 agonist ivuxolimab. This receptor was obtained from an adult with an advanced solid tumor such as melanoma, head and neck, liver or kidney cancer. For the CDR3, the DNA is TGTGCCAGCAGCAAACCCCCGGGACAGGGCGGTGAGCAGTACTTC. Translated: CASSKPPGQGGEQYF.